This TCR beta chain was documented in a study of human T cells and chemical hapten exposure. Across the study: Skin on the upper inner arm, around 2 cm by around 2 cm in size, was sensitized with 2% DPC.

MiXCR, run by TCRdb on the RACE reads, gives a single entry per CDR3 protein. Here the sample spans 35,000 to 50,000 distinct CDR3 sequences, more than 9% being singletons. This CDR3 region has 13 residues. V dropped 2 bases and J dropped 2 bases, with 5 bases sitting between them. From germline, CDR1 is MNHEY and CDR2 SMNVEV (reference sequence). Regarding time point: pre-sensitization, week 0. Treatment of the sample: therapeutic diphenylcyclopropenone sensitization with weekly scalp DPC. Sequencing was performed on whole blood, taken in connection with sensitization to the hapten diphenylcyclopropenone (DPC). The sequence came from a man aged 25-40 years with alopecia areata. Some clones in this sample may be carry-over from other donors' samples. The chain links TRBV27 to TRBJ2-3; unclear D gene. The CDR3 sequence: CASSLPHTDTQYF. The CDR3 nucleotides are TGTGCCAGCAGTTTACCCCACACAGATACGCAGTATTTT.